The 27 T cell receptor beta chains given below trace back to one sample, sequenced in a study of T cell changes during pregnancy in multiple sclerosis. Libraries were prepared by immunoSEQ multiplex PCR; TCRdb keeps only in-frame clonotypes and omits some of them. The table has about 76,000 clones, around 93% seen once. Specimen: peripheral blood, collected in the second trimester of pregnancy. These receptors came from a female donor with multiple sclerosis, enrolled in a pregnancy study.

As DNA, the CDR3 is TGCAGCGTTGGGACTGAAACTAATGAAAAACTGTTTTTT. Protein product: CSVGTETNEKLFF. The rearrangement links TRBV29-1 to TRBJ1-4, with no clear D. The CDR3 covers 13 residues. In germline, CDR1 is SQVTM, CDR2 ANQGSEA. The V and J ends lost 4 bases and 1 base respectively, with 7 bases between them.

This chain joins TRBV5-4 and TRBJ2-2; D possibly corresponds to TRBD1 (5 bases). V lost 5 bases and J lost 2, with 13 bases in between. Germline V gives CDR1 SGHNT, CDR2 YYREEE (reference sequence). The CDR3 has 15 amino acids. The DNA for the CDR3 is TGTGCCAGCAGGGCAGGGATATACAACACCGGGGAGCTGTTTTTT. This sequence encodes CASRAGIYNTGELFF.

The CDR3 nucleotides are TGTGCCAGCAGTGCATCCTGGGGGGGGATTTTGGGGAATGAGCAGTTCTTC. It codes for CASSASWGGILGNEQFF. This chain joins TRBV27 and TRBJ2-1; 7 bases are a match to TRBD2. This CDR3 spans 17 amino acids. Germline trimming cut 5 bases from V and 7 bases from J; bases unmatched to any gene: 17. Germline V gives CDR1 MNHEY, CDR2 SMNVEV (reference sequence).

This clone was detected only once. The V call is TRBV19, the J call TRBJ1-2, with a weak D call TRBD1 (6 bases). The length of the CDR3 is 13 residues. Trimming pared 0 bases from V and 8 bases from J, leaving 10 bases between. CDR1 and CDR2 from the germline V gene are LNHDA and SQIVND (reference sequence). The chain's CDR3 is CASSIEGARGYTF. The CDR3 bases are TGTGCCAGTAGTATAGAGGGGGCTCGGGGCTACACCTTC. Full variable domain (remainder filled in from reference TRBV19 and TRBJ1-2): DGGITQSPKYLFRKEGQNVTLSCEQNLNHDAMYWYRQDPGQGLRLIYYSQIVNDFQKGDIAEGYSVSREKKESFPLTVTSAQKNPTAFYLCASSIEGARGYTFGSGTRLTVV.

This sequence joins TRBV6-6 and TRBJ1-1; 7 nucleotides match TRBD1. This CDR3 contains 15 residues. Germline-derived CDR1 and CDR2 are MNHNY and SVGAGI (reference sequence). The V and J ends lost 7 bases and 4 bases, in that order; junction bases with no gene match: 12. In nucleotides, the CDR3 is TGTGCCAGCATTCAATCAGGGGGAAGGGGCACTGAAGCTTTCTTT. This translates into CASIQSGGRGTEAFF.

The chain joins TRBV27 to TRBJ1-5; a possible D gene is TRBD1 (5 bases). V shed 2 bases and J shed 3 bases, with 8 bases lying between them. The germline CDR1 and CDR2 sequences are MNHEY and SMNVEV (reference sequence). The CDR3 is made up of 14 amino acids. The CDR3 loop reads CASSLIGVNQPQHF. DNA for the CDR3: TGTGCCAGCAGTTTAATAGGGGTCAATCAGCCCCAGCATTTT.

The chain joins TRBV28 to TRBJ1-1, with D possibly matching TRBD1 (6 bases). The germline V gene encodes CDR1 MDHEN and CDR2 SYDVKM. Trimming removed 8 bases from V and 4 bases from J, with 11 bases in between. The CDR3 loop spans 12 amino acids. CDR3 sequence: CASGGWGTEAFF. The CDR3 nucleotides are TGTGCCAGCGGGGGCTGGGGCACTGAAGCTTTCTTT.

V and J are TRBV11-2 and TRBJ2-7; a possible D gene is TRBD1 (6 bases). Trimming removed 3 bases at V and 3 bases at J, with 9 bases between. Germline V CDR1 and CDR2: SGHAT, FQNNGV. The CDR3 loop spans 13 amino acids. The chain's CDR3 is CASSFGQNYEQYF. The CDR3 bases are TGTGCCAGCAGCTTTGGACAGAACTACGAGCAGTACTTC.

The V and J genes are TRBV9 and TRBJ2-1; weak D call: TRBD2 (5 bases). V was clipped by 2 bases and J by 0 bases, with 9 bases between them. The CDR3 consists of 15 residues. Per the germline V gene, CDR1 is SGDLS and CDR2 is YYNGEE. The CDR3: CASSVLGSSYNEQFF. The CDR3 nucleotides are TGTGCCAGCAGCGTTCTGGGGAGCTCCTACAATGAGCAGTTCTTC.

This rearrangement joins TRBV5-1 to TRBJ2-3; weak D call: TRBD2 (5 bases). The CDR3 is 16 residues long. Trimming took 4 bases from V and 5 from J, leaving 20 bases between them. The germline V gene encodes CDR1 SGHRS and CDR2 YFSETQ. The CDR3 reads CASSPQQSGPGDTQYF. CDR3 in DNA: TGCGCCAGCAGCCCCCAGCAAAGCGGTCCCGGAGATACGCAGTATTTT. The full variable domain, completed using reference TRBV5-1 and TRBJ2-3, is KAGVTQTPRYLIKTRGQQVTLSCSPISGHRSVSWYQQTPGQGLQFLFEYFSETQRNKGNFPGRFSGRQFSNSRSEMNVSTLELGDSALYLCASSPQQSGPGDTQYFGPGTRLTVL.

This sequence joins TRBV9 and TRBJ2-5, with 8 bases that match TRBD2. Germline V CDR1 and CDR2: SGDLS, YYNGEE. J was trimmed by 3 bases and V by 5 bases; bases with no gene match: 9. CDR3 length equals 15 residues. CDR3 sequence (DNA): TGTGCCAGCAGTGTGAGCGGGACTAGAGAAGAGACCCAGTACTTC. As protein: CASSVSGTREETQYF.

CDR3 nucleotides: TGTGCCAGCAGTTACTCTTCGACAGATTACACCTTC. Translated: CASSYSSTDYTF. The chain recombines TRBV6-5 with TRBJ1-2, with D possibly being TRBD1 (5 bases). Germline CDR1 MNHEY, CDR2 SVGAGI. This CDR3 region has 12 residues. V shed 0 bases and J shed 11 bases, with 10 bases lying between them.

The CDR3 sequence: CASRVFLAGRNEQFF. CDR3 coding DNA: TGCGCCAGCAGAGTGTTCCTAGCGGGCCGTAATGAGCAGTTCTTC. V is TRBV5-1 and J is TRBJ2-1; TRBD2 matches at 8 bases. Trimming cost V 5 bases and J 7 bases; bases outside gene matches: 11. CDR3 size: 15 residues. Per germline, CDR1 SGHRS and CDR2 YFSETQ.

This clone was counted once. J is TRBJ1-3 and V is TRBV27; D ambiguous. V gave up 0 bases and J gave up 4 bases, with 13 bases separating them. CDR1 MNHEY and CDR2 SMNVEV come from the germline V gene (reference sequence). CDR3 length: 16 residues. CDR3 DNA: TGTGCCAGCAGTTTATCGTTCGGTCCCTCGGGAAACACCATATATTTT. This sequence encodes CASSLSFGPSGNTIYF.

The CDR3 region is CASSYSRGKGTEAFF. In DNA, the CDR3 is TGTGCCAGCAGTTACTCGAGGGGGAAGGGCACTGAAGCTTTCTTT. The chain uses TRBV6-5 and TRBJ1-1, with TRBD1 as a possible D gene (6 bases). The germline V gene encodes CDR1 MNHEY and CDR2 SVGAGI. This CDR3 is 15 amino acids long. V was clipped by 0 bases and J by 4 bases, with 12 bases between them.

The chain uses TRBV7-2 and TRBJ2-7; 8 bases map to TRBD2. The ends lost 1 base at V and 3 bases at J; junction bases unmatched: 5. This CDR3 contains 15 residues. Germline V lookup: CDR1 SGHTA, CDR2 FQGNSA. The CDR3: CASSLVAGGVYEQYF. The CDR3 region has the DNA TGTGCCAGCAGCTTAGTGGCGGGGGGTGTCTACGAGCAGTACTTC. The variable domain in full, with the rest retrieved from reference TRBV7-2 and TRBJ2-7, is GAGVSQSPSNKVTEKGKDVELRCDPISGHTALYWYRQSLGQGLEFLIYFQGNSAPDKSGLPSDRFSAERTGGSVSTLTIQRTQQEDSAVYLCASSLVAGGVYEQYFGPGTRLTVT.

This clone has only one observation. The chain carries TRBV19 and TRBJ1-2; 7 positions match TRBD1. The CDR3 is 16 residues long. Germline assignment: CDR1 LNHDA and CDR2 SQIVND (reference sequence). The V and J ends lost 10 bases and 4 bases, in that order; junction bases with no gene match: 18. The CDR3: CAIRAPTGPLGYGYTF. CDR3 in DNA: TGTGCCATCAGGGCCCCGACAGGGCCTCTAGGCTATGGCTACACCTTC.

The rearrangement uses TRBV7-8 and TRBJ2-2, with 8 positions matching TRBD1. CDR3 length: 16 amino acids. V lost 6 bases to trimming and J lost 4 bases; unmatched junction nucleotides: 10. Germline CDR1 is SGHVS and CDR2 is FQNEAQ. The CDR3 sequence is CASRSDRGIVTGELFF. CDR3 DNA sequence: TGTGCCAGCAGATCAGACAGGGGAATCGTCACCGGGGAGCTGTTTTTT.

The CDR3 nucleotides read TGTGCCAGCAGCGTAGAATTAGCGGTTAGCACAGATACGCAGTATTTT. This translates into CASSVELAVSTDTQYF. The chain uses TRBV9 and TRBJ2-3, with D tentatively TRBD2 (6 bases). V was trimmed by 0 bases and J by 0 bases, leaving 11 bases between them. The CDR3 has 16 residues. Germline CDR1 SGDLS, CDR2 YYNGEE.

The genes are TRBV7-8 and TRBJ2-1; 9 bases agree with TRBD2. Germline V lookup: CDR1 SGHVS, CDR2 FQNEAQ. J was trimmed by 7 bases and V by 6 bases; bases with no gene match: 7. This CDR3 comprises 14 residues. CDR3 loop: CASRIAGEWNEQFF. The CDR3 DNA follows: TGTGCCAGCAGAATAGCGGGGGAATGGAATGAGCAGTTCTTC.

CDR3 bases: TGTGCCAGTAGTATAGGAGCGGGTTTTTACGAGCAGTACTTC. Its translation: CASSIGAGFYEQYF. The chain carries TRBV19 and TRBJ2-7; D is possibly TRBD2 (6 bases). V was trimmed by 1 base and J by 4 bases, leaving 11 bases between them. The CDR3 consists of 14 residues. From germline, CDR1 is LNHDA and CDR2 SQIVND (reference sequence). Filled out from reference TRBV19 and TRBJ2-7, the complete variable domain reads DGGITQSPKYLFRKEGQNVTLSCEQNLNHDAMYWYRQDPGQGLRLIYYSQIVNDFQKGDIAEGYSVSREKKESFPLTVTSAQKNPTAFYLCASSIGAGFYEQYFGPGTRLTVT.

The V and J genes are TRBV14 and TRBJ2-7; TRBD1 is a possible D gene (5 bases). There are 16 residues in the CDR3. The V end was cut by 1 base, the J end by 4 bases, with 17 bases between. Germline V gene data show CDR1 as SGHDN and CDR2 as FVKESK. The CDR3: CASSQGQNLLSYEQYF. CDR3 sequence (DNA): TGTGCCAGCAGCCAAGGACAGAACCTACTTTCTTACGAGCAGTACTTC. Drawing the rest from reference TRBV14 and TRBJ2-7, the complete variable domain is EAGVTQFPSHSVIEKGQTVTLRCDPISGHDNLYWYRRVMGKEIKFLLHFVKESKQDESGMPNNRFLAERTGGTYSTLKVQPAELEDSGVYFCASSQGQNLLSYEQYFGPGTRLTVT.

This rearrangement joins TRBV5-1 to TRBJ1-4; D not certain. The CDR3 runs to 16 residues. From germline, CDR1 is SGHRS and CDR2 YFSETQ. Trimming left V 4 bases short and J 8 bases short, with 21 bases between. DNA for the CDR3: TGCGCCAGCAGCAACTCCGTGGAAGCACGGGAAGAAAAACTGTTTTTT. It translates to CASSNSVEAREEKLFF.

The rearrangement joins TRBV5-5 to TRBJ1-2; no clear D gene. Germline V gives CDR1 SGHKS, CDR2 YYEKEE (reference sequence). This CDR3 contains 14 residues. Trimming removed 2 bases at V and 0 bases at J, with 8 bases between. The chain's CDR3 is CASSLSIANYGYTF. CDR3 coding DNA: TGTGCCAGCAGCTTAAGTATAGCTAACTATGGCTACACCTTC.

This chain joins TRBV18 and TRBJ2-1, with a possible D match to TRBD2 (5 bases). Trimming left V 2 bases short and J 4 bases short, with 12 bases between. CDR3 length: 15 residues. Germline V lookup: CDR1 KGHSH, CDR2 LQKENI. CDR3 DNA: TGTGCCAGCTCACCATGGCGGGCACTTTACAATGAGCAGTTCTTC. It codes for CASSPWRALYNEQFF.

On this clone itself: The CDR3 carries no conserved terminal phenylalanine or tryptophan, so it likely arises from a read error. The limits of the CDR3 on the DNA are not certain, so only TCRdb's listed CDR3 is given. This chain connects TRBV27 to TRBJ1-6. The CDR3 is made up of 8 amino acids, end residues included. CDR1 and CDR2 (germline): MNHEY, SMNVEV (reference sequence). CDR3 loop: CASSLMSR.

This chain connects TRBV9 to TRBJ1-4; the D gene is possibly TRBD1 (6 bases). The CDR3 contains 15 residues. V dropped 0 bases and J dropped 7 bases, with 13 bases sitting between them. The germline V gene has CDR1 SGDLS and CDR2 YYNGEE. The CDR3 nucleotides read TGTGCCAGCAGCGTAGCAGGGACACAGGGTGAAAAACTGTTTTTT. Translation: CASSVAGTQGEKLFF.